This is a list of T cell receptor beta chains from one sample in a study of cytomegalovirus exposure and HLA in healthy donors. Some clones are missing from TCRdb's copy, which holds only in-frame ones; the method was immunoSEQ multiplex PCR. This sample has a few hundred thousand clones, with 75% to 95% found just once. The sequenced sample consisted of PBMCs. These receptors came from a woman younger than 30 in good health and CMV-seronegative. The CDR3 runs from the conserved cysteine through the conserved F or W. Each record gives: V gene, clone size, J gene, CDR3 protein. The listing skips clone size in some rows; elsewhere it reads once, few, many or a size class.

V gene: TRBV30
clone size: -
J gene: TRBJ1-4
CDR3 protein: CAGQGRAEKLFF

V gene: TRBV7-8
clone size: -
J gene: TRBJ2-5
CDR3 protein: CASSQRRQATQYF

V gene: TRBV6-1
clone size: once
J gene: TRBJ1-2
CDR3 protein: CASTETGQAQGYTF

V gene: TRBV30
clone size: -
J gene: TRBJ2-7
CDR3 protein: CAWRDRGAGGQYF

V gene: TRBV12-5
clone size: -
J gene: TRBJ2-3
CDR3 protein: CASALEAHTQYF

V gene: TRBV6-6
clone size: -
J gene: TRBJ2-5
CDR3 protein: CASRPPASGRKETQYF

V gene: TRBV28
clone size: -
J gene: TRBJ2-3
CDR3 protein: CASSLDYYTDTQYF

V gene: TRBV6-5
clone size: -
J gene: TRBJ2-5
CDR3 protein: CASRRDRDRETQYF

V gene: TRBV5-1
clone size: -
J gene: TRBJ1-1
CDR3 protein: CASSFDSLNTEAFF

V gene: TRBV28
clone size: -
J gene: TRBJ2-3
CDR3 protein: CASSFTAVGADTQYF

V gene: TRBV19
clone size: -
J gene: TRBJ1-5
CDR3 protein: CASSIDSSGQPQHF

V gene: TRBV5-1
clone size: -
J gene: TRBJ2-7
CDR3 protein: CASSLDDTGGYEQYF

V gene: TRBV29-1
clone size: -
J gene: TRBJ2-7
CDR3 protein: CSVDGLAGTYEQYF

V gene: TRBV27
clone size: -
J gene: TRBJ2-6
CDR3 protein: CASSFRNPGGTGANVLTF

V gene: TRBV18
clone size: -
J gene: TRBJ1-4
CDR3 protein: CASSPWTLGSNEKLFF

V gene: TRBV5-1
clone size: -
J gene: TRBJ1-1
CDR3 protein: CASSLWGRTEAFF

V gene: TRBV5-1
clone size: -
J gene: TRBJ1-3
CDR3 protein: CASSLAPGQGAGNTIYF

V gene: TRBV7-3
clone size: -
J gene: TRBJ2-7
CDR3 protein: CASSLTSRGIEIEQYF

V gene: TRBV10-2
clone size: -
J gene: TRBJ2-5
CDR3 protein: CASSSGTSGRGVRETQYF

V gene: TRBV25-1
clone size: -
J gene: TRBJ2-2
CDR3 protein: CASTEDHSSNTGELFF

V gene: TRBV7-2
clone size: -
J gene: TRBJ1-2
CDR3 protein: CASSLSPTGHYGYTF

V gene: TRBV7-2
clone size: once
J gene: TRBJ2-2
CDR3 protein: CASGAGNTGELFF

V gene: TRBV5-1
clone size: -
J gene: TRBJ2-2
CDR3 protein: CASSLRGTSGRSGELFF

V gene: TRBV6-1
clone size: -
J gene: TRBJ2-2
CDR3 protein: CASTWQRENSGELFF

V gene: TRBV4-1
clone size: once
J gene: TRBJ2-7
CDR3 protein: CASSQDGPAGGTYEQYF

V gene: TRBV7-2
clone size: once
J gene: TRBJ2-2
CDR3 protein: CASSLFAGGTGELFF

V gene: TRBV27
clone size: -
J gene: TRBJ2-1
CDR3 protein: CASSLGGGYEQFF

V gene: TRBV30
clone size: -
J gene: TRBJ1-1
CDR3 protein: CACRQGPQLGAEAFF

V gene: TRBV6-1
clone size: -
J gene: TRBJ2-1
CDR3 protein: CASSGGLGGYNEQFF

V gene: TRBV27
clone size: once
J gene: TRBJ2-3
CDR3 protein: CASSFRGSGASTDTQYF

V gene: TRBV4-1
clone size: -
J gene: TRBJ2-1
CDR3 protein: CASSLTGGIEQFF

V gene: TRBV7-9
clone size: -
J gene: TRBJ1-2
CDR3 protein: CASSFSGGLAYGYTF

V gene: TRBV6-5
clone size: -
J gene: TRBJ1-1
CDR3 protein: CASSYKGVNTEAFF

V gene: TRBV7-9
clone size: once
J gene: TRBJ2-1
CDR3 protein: CASSLAGGGNEQFF

V gene: TRBV7-8
clone size: -
J gene: TRBJ1-2
CDR3 protein: CASSFLPTRTGGYTF

V gene: TRBV11-3
clone size: once
J gene: TRBJ2-1
CDR3 protein: CASSQDNEQFF

V gene: TRBV14
clone size: -
J gene: TRBJ1-1
CDR3 protein: CASSRRTGVMAEAFF

V gene: TRBV30
clone size: -
J gene: TRBJ2-5
CDR3 protein: CAWTSGETQYF

V gene: TRBV5-1
clone size: -
J gene: TRBJ2-2
CDR3 protein: CASSKTGAQNTGELFF

V gene: TRBV23-1
clone size: -
J gene: TRBJ1-2
CDR3 protein: CASRSLTGFVGYTF

V gene: TRBV18
clone size: -
J gene: TRBJ2-7
CDR3 protein: CASSQGLAGDYEQYF

V gene: TRBV4-2
clone size: -
J gene: TRBJ2-1
CDR3 protein: CASSQDIAGVLNEQFF

V gene: TRBV5-1
clone size: -
J gene: TRBJ2-1
CDR3 protein: CASSLGTGWSAEQFF

V gene: TRBV7-3
clone size: -
J gene: TRBJ1-1
CDR3 protein: CASSQQGGNTEAFF

V gene: TRBV19
clone size: -
J gene: TRBJ2-7
CDR3 protein: CASSFTTGARYEQYF

V gene: TRBV10-2
clone size: -
J gene: TRBJ1-1
CDR3 protein: CASSSAGLNTEAFF

V gene: TRBV5-1
clone size: -
J gene: TRBJ2-1
CDR3 protein: CASDDGRGHDLDEQFF

V gene: TRBV18
clone size: -
J gene: TRBJ1-1
CDR3 protein: CASSPGTPRDTEAFF

V gene: TRBV4-1
clone size: -
J gene: TRBJ1-3
CDR3 protein: CASSQLGQDWDTIYF

V gene: TRBV5-1
clone size: -
J gene: TRBJ2-7
CDR3 protein: CASGDSGLAYEQYF

V gene: TRBV30
clone size: -
J gene: TRBJ1-4
CDR3 protein: CAWGGPGTSGANEKLFF

V gene: TRBV14
clone size: -
J gene: TRBJ2-7
CDR3 protein: CASSQLWTGFYEQYF

V gene: TRBV5-6
clone size: -
J gene: TRBJ1-5
CDR3 protein: CASREQGTSENSNQPQHF

V gene: TRBV2
clone size: -
J gene: TRBJ1-1
CDR3 protein: CASSRGRGATEAFF

V gene: TRBV7-2
clone size: -
J gene: TRBJ1-5
CDR3 protein: CASSWRESQPQHF

V gene: TRBV14
clone size: -
J gene: TRBJ2-1
CDR3 protein: CASSQDRSRGDEQFF